Listed here is a single T cell receptor beta chain. This clone was seen only once. Its binding antigen is unknown. Base qualities were left out, and no much larger clone turns up one base away. In the germline V gene, CDR1 corresponds to SGHRS and CDR2 to YFSETQ. From its cysteine to its phenylalanine, the CDR3 spans 14 amino acids. Solely the CDR3 DNA is kept, with 42 bases framed from the first base. A distance of 8 bases separates the germline ends of V and J, which lose 1 base and 3 bases respectively. The sample is drawn from a study of long-term antiretroviral therapy in people with HIV (dated by TCRdb to between 2021 and 2024). Study-level background: The earliest samples were collected roughly a decade before the 2015 WHO recommendation for immediate ART, at a time when ART was usually postponed until CD4 counts fell. A retrospective serial study tested whether ART initiation and durable HIV suppression were associated with changes in peripheral blood TRB repertoire composition and diversity. The cohort contributed fewer than 200 cryopreserved PBMC samples from 30 to 35 adults with confirmed HIV infection, collected serially over a mean of about 6 years (range 1-12). Of the roughly 30 participants with HIV, approximately ten were female. No cross-contamination during QIAcube processing was shown when test extractions of a monoclonal T-cell line were performed alongside 25 to 35 polyclonal samples. Broader findings and caveats from the paper: Narrower CDR3 length ranges were observed in HIV repertoires than in controls, and an antigen-experienced repertoire with only a slight naive shift after ART was suggested by the network structure. Unsorted PBMC were profiled instead of sorted CD4+ and CD8+ T cells because pre-ART samples had limited cell numbers. Inferences about post-ART repertoire changes were limited because no data were available on ART adherence, viral resistance or therapy changes. Limited PBMC availability meant only the TCR beta chain was sequenced, without alpha chain pairing. Starting ART was linked to a significant rise in TRB diversity, yet even after long-term ART the diversity remained significantly lower than in transplant donor controls. Samples dated from the mid-2000s to the late 2010s, and the ART regimens used may be less effective than current ones. Expanded TRB clones identified before ART initiation dominated the repertoire at all time points, although this dominance fluctuated and declined in many PLHIV after ART.

The immunoSEQ hsTCRB v3.0 assay was used at survey level resolution for TRB variable region sequencing. The target sequencing depth for TRB was about 40,000-55,000 T-cell genomes per sample. An Illumina MiSeq with a v3 150-cycle kit was used to sequence the pooled TRB libraries. For the original study's pipeline: Analysis of repertoires was carried out in R inside a reproducible Nextflow workflow spanning QC, data transformation and analysis. Custom analyses were implemented in LymphoSeq2, an R package for AIRR-Seq data exploration. A few samples that yielded fewer than 5000 total TRB sequences were excluded, so that fewer than 250 HIV repertoires were analyzed. Among the roughly 190 retained HIV repertoires, 55 to 60 were collected before ART initiation and 120 to 140 were collected after ART initiation. Repertoires were downsampled to 5000 TRB nucleotide sequences, with summary statistics averaged over 100 downsampling iterations. Only TRB sequences with CDR3 regions of at least seven amino acids were retained for analysis. A Shannon entropy-derived clonality score and the Gini coefficient were used to measure diversity. In the repertoire networks, any two of the top 5000 CDR3 amino acid sequences were connected whenever the two sequences differed by an edit distance of one. GLIPH2 predicted antigen specificity groups and MHC restriction for TRB CDR3 amino acid sequences. To flag known associations with CMV, EBV, HIV or tissue antigens, CDR3 amino acid sequences were compared against VDJdb and McPAS-TCR. Pre-ART, post-ART and control groups were compared with Wilcoxon signed-rank tests and Holm-Bonferroni correction. The table was pulled from immuneACCESS by TCRdb, which kept in-frame rearrangements only. Such tables lose some clones; where checked, under half of the loss comes from unresolved V genes, and the rest has no known cause. V, J and clone size reflect that table, while D and trimming were determined from the DNA. In this sample the table shows about 24,000 clones, roughly 86% of which occur a single time. The ten largest make up 5% to 6.5% of the sample.

To be included, a participant needed at least one PBMC sample from before ART initiation plus at least two post-ART samples. All participants with HIV were treated in the United States of America. Before DNA extraction, cryopreserved samples of roughly 0.9-11 million PBMC were thawed and then washed. At the time of the earliest PBMC sample, participants with HIV were aged between about 20 and 54 years. PBMC samples were contributed by each participant from 1-4 timepoints before ART initiation and 2-8 timepoints after ART initiation, with a median of 7 samples. Serial HIV viral load, CD4+ T-cell count, ART history and demographic data were obtained for every participant. Genomic DNA was extracted from unsorted PBMC with a Qiagen kit on a QIAcube, with processing performed in batches of 12 samples.

The sequence is built from TRBV5-1 and TRBJ1-5, with the D gene uncertain. The sequence came from a man aged 25 to 45 with HIV. This sample comprised unsorted PBMCs, obtained 4.4 years after starting antiretroviral therapy. The bases are TGCGCCAGCAGCTTGCCCGGGCCCAATCAGCCCCAGCATTTT. This encodes CASSLPGPNQPQHF. The reference TRBV5-1 and TRBJ1-5 proteins fill in what lies around the CDR3, so the full variable domain reads KAGVTQTPRYLIKTRGQQVTLSCSPISGHRSVSWYQQTPGQGLQFLFEYFSETQRNKGNFPGRFSGRQFSNSRSEMNVSTLELGDSALYLCASSLPGPNQPQHFGDGTRLSIL.